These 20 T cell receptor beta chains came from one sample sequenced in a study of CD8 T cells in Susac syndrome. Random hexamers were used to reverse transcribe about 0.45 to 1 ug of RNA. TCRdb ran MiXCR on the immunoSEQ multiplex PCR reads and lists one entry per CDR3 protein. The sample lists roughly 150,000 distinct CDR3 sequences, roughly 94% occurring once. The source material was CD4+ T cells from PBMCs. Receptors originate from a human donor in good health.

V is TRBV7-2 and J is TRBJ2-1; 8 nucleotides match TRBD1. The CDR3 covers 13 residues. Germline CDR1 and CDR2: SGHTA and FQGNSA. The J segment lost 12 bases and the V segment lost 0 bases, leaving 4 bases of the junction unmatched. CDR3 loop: CASSLARTGSQFF. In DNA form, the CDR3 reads TGTGCCAGCAGCTTAGCGCGGACAGGGTCGCAGTTCTTC.

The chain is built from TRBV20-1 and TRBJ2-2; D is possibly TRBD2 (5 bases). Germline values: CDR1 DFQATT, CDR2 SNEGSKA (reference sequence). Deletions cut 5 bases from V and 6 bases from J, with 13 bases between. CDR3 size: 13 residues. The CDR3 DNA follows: TGCAGTGCTGTCTATCGGGGTCCCGGGGAGCTGTTTTTT. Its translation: CSAVYRGPGELFF.

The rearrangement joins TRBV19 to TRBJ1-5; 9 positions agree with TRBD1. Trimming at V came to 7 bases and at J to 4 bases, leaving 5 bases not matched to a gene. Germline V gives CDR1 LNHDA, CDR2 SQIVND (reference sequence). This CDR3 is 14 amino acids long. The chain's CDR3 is CASIGDRVNQPQHF. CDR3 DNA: TGTGCCAGTATAGGGGACAGGGTGAATCAGCCCCAGCATTTT.

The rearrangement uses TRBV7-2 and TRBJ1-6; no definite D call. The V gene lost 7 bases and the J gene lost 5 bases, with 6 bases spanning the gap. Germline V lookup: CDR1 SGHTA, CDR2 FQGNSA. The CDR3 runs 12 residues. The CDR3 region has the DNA TGTGCCAGCACCGTTGATAATTCACCCCTCCACTTT. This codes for CASTVDNSPLHF.

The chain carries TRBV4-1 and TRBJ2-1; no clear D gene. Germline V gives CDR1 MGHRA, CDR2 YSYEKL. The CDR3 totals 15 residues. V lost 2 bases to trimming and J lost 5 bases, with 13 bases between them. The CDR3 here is CASSQWSTQDNEQFF. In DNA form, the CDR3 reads TGCGCCAGCAGCCAATGGTCCACTCAAGACAATGAGCAGTTCTTC.

CDR3 sequence reads: CASRVGTDYEQYF. CDR3 sequence (DNA): TGTGCCAGCAGGGTGGGGACAGACTACGAGCAGTACTTC. The gene calls are TRBV28 and TRBJ2-7; 7 nucleotides match TRBD1. V lost 6 bases, J lost 3 bases, and 5 bases stayed unmatched. The length of the CDR3 is 13 residues. The germline gives CDR1 MDHEN, CDR2 SYDVKM.

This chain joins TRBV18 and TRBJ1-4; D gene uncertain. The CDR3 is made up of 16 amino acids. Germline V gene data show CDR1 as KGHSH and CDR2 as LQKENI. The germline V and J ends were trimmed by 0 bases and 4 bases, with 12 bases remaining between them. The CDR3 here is CASSPPIGVYNEKLFF. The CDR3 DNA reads TGTGCCAGCTCACCACCCATCGGGGTTTATAATGAAAAACTGTTTTTT.

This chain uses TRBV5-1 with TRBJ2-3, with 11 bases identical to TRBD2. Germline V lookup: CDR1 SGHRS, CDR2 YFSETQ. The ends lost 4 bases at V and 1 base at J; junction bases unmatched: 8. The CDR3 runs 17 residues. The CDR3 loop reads CASSRDLAGGRTDTQYF. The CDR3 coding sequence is TGCGCCAGCAGCCGGGACCTAGCGGGAGGACGCACAGATACGCAGTATTTT.

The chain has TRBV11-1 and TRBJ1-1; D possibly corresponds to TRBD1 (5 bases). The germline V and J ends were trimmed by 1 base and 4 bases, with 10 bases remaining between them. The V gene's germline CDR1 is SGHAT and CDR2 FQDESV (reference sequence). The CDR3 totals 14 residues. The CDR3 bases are TGTGCCAGCAGCTTAGGTCGGGGGTCCACTGAAGCTTTCTTT. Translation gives CASSLGRGSTEAFF.

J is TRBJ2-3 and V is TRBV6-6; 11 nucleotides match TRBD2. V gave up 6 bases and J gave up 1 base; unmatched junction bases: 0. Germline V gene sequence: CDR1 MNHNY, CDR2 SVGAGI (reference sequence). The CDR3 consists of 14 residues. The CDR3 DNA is TGTGCCAGCAGACTAGCGGGAGGCACAGATACGCAGTATTTT. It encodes CASRLAGGTDTQYF.

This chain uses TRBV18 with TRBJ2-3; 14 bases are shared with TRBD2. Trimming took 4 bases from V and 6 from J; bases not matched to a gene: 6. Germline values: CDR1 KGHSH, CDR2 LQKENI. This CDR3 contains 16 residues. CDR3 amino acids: CASSQGTSGSDDTQYF. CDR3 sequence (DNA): TGTGCCAGCTCACAAGGGACTAGCGGGAGTGACGATACGCAGTATTTT.

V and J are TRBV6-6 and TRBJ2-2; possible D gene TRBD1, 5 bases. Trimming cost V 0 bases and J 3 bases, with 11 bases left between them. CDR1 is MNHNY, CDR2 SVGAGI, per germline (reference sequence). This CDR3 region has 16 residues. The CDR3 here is CASSYSAGWDTGELFF. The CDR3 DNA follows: TGTGCCAGCAGTTACTCGGCAGGGTGGGACACCGGGGAGCTGTTTTTT.

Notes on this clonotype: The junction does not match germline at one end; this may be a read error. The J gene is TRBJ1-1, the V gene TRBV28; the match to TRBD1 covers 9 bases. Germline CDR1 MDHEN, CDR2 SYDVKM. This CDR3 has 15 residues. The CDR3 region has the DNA TGTGCCAGCAGTCCACTCGACAGGGGGAACCCTGAAGCTTTCTTT. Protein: CASSPLDRGNPEAFF.

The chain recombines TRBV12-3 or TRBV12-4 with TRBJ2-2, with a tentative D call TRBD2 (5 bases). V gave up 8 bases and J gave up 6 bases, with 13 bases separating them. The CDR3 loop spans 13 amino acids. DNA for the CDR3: TGTGCCAGCTCCCCACGGGGTCCCGGGGAGCTGTTTTTT. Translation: CASSPRGPGELFF.

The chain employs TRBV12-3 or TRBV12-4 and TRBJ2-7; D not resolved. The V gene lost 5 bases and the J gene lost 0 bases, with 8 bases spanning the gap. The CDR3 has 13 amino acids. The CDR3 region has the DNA TGTGCCAGCAGTCCCAGACTCTCCTACGAGCAGTACTTC. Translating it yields CASSPRLSYEQYF.

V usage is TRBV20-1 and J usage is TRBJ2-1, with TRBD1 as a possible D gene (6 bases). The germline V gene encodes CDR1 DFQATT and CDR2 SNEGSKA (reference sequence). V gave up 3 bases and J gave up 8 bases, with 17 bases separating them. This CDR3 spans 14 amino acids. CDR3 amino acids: CSASRRPPGDEQFF. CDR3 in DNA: TGCAGTGCTAGTAGGCGGCCCCCAGGGGATGAGCAGTTCTTC.

DNA for the CDR3: TGTGCCTGGAGTGAGGGTTTCTACGAGCAGTACTTC. It translates to CAWSEGFYEQYF. The chain is built from TRBV30 and TRBJ2-7; D unresolved. Germline assignment: CDR1 GTSNPN and CDR2 SVGIG (reference sequence). The CDR3 length is 12 residues. Between the trimmed V and J ends, which lost 1 base and 3 bases, there was a span of 7 bases.

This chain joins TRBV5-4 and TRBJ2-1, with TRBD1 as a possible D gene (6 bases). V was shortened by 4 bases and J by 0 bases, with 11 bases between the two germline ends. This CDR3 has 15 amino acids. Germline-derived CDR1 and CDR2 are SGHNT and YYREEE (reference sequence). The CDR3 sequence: CASSPDRSSYNEQFF. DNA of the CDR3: TGTGCCAGCAGCCCTGACAGGAGCTCCTACAATGAGCAGTTCTTC.

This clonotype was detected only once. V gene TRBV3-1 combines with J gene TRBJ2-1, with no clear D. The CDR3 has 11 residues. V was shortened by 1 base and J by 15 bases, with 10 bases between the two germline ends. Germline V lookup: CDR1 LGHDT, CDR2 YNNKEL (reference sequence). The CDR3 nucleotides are TGTGCCAGCAGCCAAGGCTCTCGCCTGTTCTTC. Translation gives CASSQGSRLFF.

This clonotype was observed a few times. This chain's CDR3 is CASSPRQGDTEAFF. In DNA, the CDR3 is TGTGCCAGCTCACCTAGACAGGGAGACACTGAAGCTTTCTTT. V and J are TRBV18 and TRBJ1-1; 7 nucleotides agree with TRBD1. The CDR3 loop spans 14 amino acids. V gave up 3 bases and J gave up 3 bases; unmatched junction bases: 4. CDR1 is KGHSH and CDR2 is LQKENI in the germline V gene.